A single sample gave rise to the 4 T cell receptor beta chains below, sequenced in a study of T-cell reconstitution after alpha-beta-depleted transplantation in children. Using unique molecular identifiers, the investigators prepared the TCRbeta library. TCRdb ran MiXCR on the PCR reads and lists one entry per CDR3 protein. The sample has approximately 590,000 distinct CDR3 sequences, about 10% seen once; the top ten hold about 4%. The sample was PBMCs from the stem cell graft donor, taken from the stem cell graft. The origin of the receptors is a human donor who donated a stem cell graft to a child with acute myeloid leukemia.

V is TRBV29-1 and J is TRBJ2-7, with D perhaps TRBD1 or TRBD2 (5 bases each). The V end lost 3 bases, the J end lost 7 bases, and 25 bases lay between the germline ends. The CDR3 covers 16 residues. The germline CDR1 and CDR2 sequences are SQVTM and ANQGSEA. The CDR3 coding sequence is TGCAGCGTTGAGTGGTCTTCCGGGGCGGGCCTTCAGGAGCAGTACTTC. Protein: CSVEWSSGAGLQEQYF.

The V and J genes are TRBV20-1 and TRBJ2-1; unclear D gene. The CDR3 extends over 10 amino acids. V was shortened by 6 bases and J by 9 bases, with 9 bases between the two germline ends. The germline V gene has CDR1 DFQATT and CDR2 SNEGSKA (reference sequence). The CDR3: CSAFRGEQFF. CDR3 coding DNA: TGCAGTGCCTTTCGCGGTGAGCAGTTCTTC.

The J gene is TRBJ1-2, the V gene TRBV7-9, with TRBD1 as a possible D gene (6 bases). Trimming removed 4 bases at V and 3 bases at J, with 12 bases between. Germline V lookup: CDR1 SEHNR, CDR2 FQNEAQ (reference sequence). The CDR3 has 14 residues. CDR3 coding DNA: TGTGCCAGCAGCTCCCCGACAGGAGACTATGGCTACACCTTC. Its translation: CASSSPTGDYGYTF.

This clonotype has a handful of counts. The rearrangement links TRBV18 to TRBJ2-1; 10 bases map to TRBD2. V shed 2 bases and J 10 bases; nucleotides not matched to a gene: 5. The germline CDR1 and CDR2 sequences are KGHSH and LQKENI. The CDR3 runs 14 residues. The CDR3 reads CASSPSSGSGEQFF. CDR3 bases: TGTGCCAGCTCACCATCTAGCGGGAGTGGGGAGCAGTTCTTC.